Below, 13 T cell receptor beta chains from the same sample are listed, as sequenced in a study of blood T cells in healthy people across ages. Primed by a sample-barcoded 5' primer and a J-beta primer mix, a second PCR proceeded for 7 to 11 cycles. TCRdb analysed the 5' RACE reads with MiXCR anew, one entry per CDR3 protein. The sample lists some 760,000 distinct CDR3 sequences, roughly 25% seen once, with 9% to 9.5% in the top ten. The same data also contributed to another study, on T cells of mothers and their children.

What was sequenced was blood. The source is a boy between 5 and 17 years old in good health.

Comments on this clonotype: The junction shows a germline mismatch at one end, possibly a read error. The chain carries TRBV27 and TRBJ2-2; D assignment may be TRBD1 or TRBD2 (5 bases each). The CDR3 is 14 amino acids. Germline V gene sequence: CDR1 MNHEY, CDR2 SMNVEV (reference sequence). This CDR3 reads CASSPWGYTGVLFF. The CDR3 DNA is TGTGCCAGCAGTCCCTGGGGGTACACCGGGGTGCTGTTTTTT.

This clonotype has only a few counts. This chain joins TRBV28 and TRBJ2-5, with 8 bases that match TRBD1. The V segment lost 4 bases and the J segment 4 bases; nucleotides outside the gene matches: 8. The CDR3 has 15 residues. Germline CDR1 and CDR2: MDHEN and SYDVKM. The CDR3 region is CASSSRTGMRETQYF. The CDR3 DNA is TGTGCCAGCAGTTCTCGGACAGGGATGAGAGAGACCCAGTACTTC.

This sequence joins TRBV7-9 and TRBJ2-7; D might be TRBD1 (5 bases). The CDR3 is 15 amino acids. Trimming cost V 4 bases and J 3 bases, with 16 bases left between them. The germline V gene has CDR1 SEHNR and CDR2 FQNEAQ (reference sequence). The CDR3 coding sequence is TGTGCCAGCAGCTCCTTCTCTGACAGCGTCTACGAGCAGTACTTC. Amino acids: CASSSFSDSVYEQYF.

Here the CDR3 reads CASSDEGAGKLFF. The CDR3 bases are TGTGCCAGCAGCGACGAGGGGGCAGGAAAACTGTTTTTT. The rearrangement joins TRBV9 to TRBJ1-4; 7 positions agree with TRBD1. Germline V gene data show CDR1 as SGDLS and CDR2 as YYNGEE. V was clipped by 3 bases and J by 10 bases; unmatched bases: 6. CDR3 length: 13 amino acids.

The chain uses TRBV29-1 and TRBJ1-1, with D possibly matching TRBD1 (5 bases). The CDR3 covers 10 residues. The V and J ends lost 4 bases and 13 bases respectively, with 13 bases between them. Germline V gene lookup returns CDR1 SQVTM and CDR2 ANQGSEA. CDR3 nucleotides: TGCAGCGTTGCCGGGGACGTTGGTTTCTTT. It is translated as CSVAGDVGFF.

A few counts support this clonotype. V usage is TRBV9 and J usage is TRBJ2-7, with 9 bases matching TRBD2. V lost 0 bases, J lost 3 bases, and 4 bases stayed unmatched. The CDR3 is 15 amino acids. Germline V CDR1 and CDR2: SGDLS, YYNGEE. CDR3 nucleotides: TGTGCCAGCAGCGTAGCCGCGGGAGGGATCTACGAGCAGTACTTC. It yields the protein CASSVAAGGIYEQYF.

This clonotype was counted only a few times. V gene TRBV19 combines with J gene TRBJ2-5; no reliable D call. Matching the DNA end better, TRBJ2-7 makes the J call doubtful. Germline V lookup: CDR1 LNHDA, CDR2 SQIVND (reference sequence). This CDR3 region has 14 residues. This chain's CDR3 is CASSIGSLVCEQYF. The CDR3 DNA reads as TGTGCCAGTAGTATCGGCAGTTTAGTCTGCGAGCAGTACTTC.

A few counts support this clonotype. The gene calls are TRBV29-1 and TRBJ2-3, with 8 bases that match TRBD2. The J segment lost 5 bases and the V segment lost 3 bases, leaving 7 bases of the junction unmatched. Per the germline V gene, CDR1 is SQVTM and CDR2 is ANQGSEA. CDR3 size: 14 residues. CDR3 protein: CSVDPAGEGDTQYF. The CDR3 DNA follows: TGCAGCGTTGATCCAGCGGGAGAGGGAGATACGCAGTATTTT.

The J gene is TRBJ1-1, the V gene TRBV7-2; a weak D match, TRBD1 (6 bases). CDR3 size: 17 residues. Germline loops: CDR1 SGHTA, CDR2 FQGNSA. V dropped 2 bases and J dropped 3 bases, with 19 bases sitting between them. The CDR3 sequence is CASSLTRSGGVYTEAFF. CDR3 bases: TGTGCCAGCAGCTTAACCAGGTCGGGGGGCGTGTACACTGAAGCTTTCTTT.

V and J are TRBV4-1 and TRBJ2-7; D ambiguous. The germline V and J ends were trimmed by 0 bases and 0 bases, with 15 bases remaining between them. The CDR3 loop spans 17 amino acids. The germline V gene has CDR1 MGHRA and CDR2 YSYEKL. The CDR3 coding sequence is TGCGCCAGCAGCCAAGATGTTCCCTTACCCAGCTCCTACGAGCAGTACTTC. It yields the protein CASSQDVPLPSSYEQYF.

This clonotype was counted between two and nine times. The V and J genes are TRBV7-2 and TRBJ2-7; 7 positions agree with TRBD2. The germline CDR1 and CDR2 sequences are SGHTA and FQGNSA. V lost 5 bases to trimming and J lost 7 bases; unmatched junction nucleotides: 11. This CDR3 region has 14 residues. In nucleotides, the CDR3 is TGTGCCAGCAGCCTAGGGGCGGGAGTACGTGAGCAGTACTTC. Its translation is CASSLGAGVREQYF.

This sequence joins TRBV19 and TRBJ2-5; unclear D gene. This CDR3 has 15 residues. Germline V CDR1 and CDR2: LNHDA, SQIVND (reference sequence). Trimming took off 3 bases at V and 1 base at J, with 12 bases between the two ends. For the CDR3, the DNA is TGTGCCAGTAGTATGGGTGCGACACTCCAAGAGACCCAGTACTTC. Translated, it gives CASSMGATLQETQYF.

The rearrangement joins TRBV27 to TRBJ1-4; D unresolved. The CDR3 has 14 amino acids. From germline, CDR1 is MNHEY and CDR2 SMNVEV (reference sequence). V lost 6 bases, J lost 14 bases, and 22 bases lay in between. Here the CDR3 DNA reads TGTGCCAGCAGCCCGCGGCCGGACGGCCGTAGTCTGTTTTTT. The encoded protein is CASSPRPDGRSLFF.